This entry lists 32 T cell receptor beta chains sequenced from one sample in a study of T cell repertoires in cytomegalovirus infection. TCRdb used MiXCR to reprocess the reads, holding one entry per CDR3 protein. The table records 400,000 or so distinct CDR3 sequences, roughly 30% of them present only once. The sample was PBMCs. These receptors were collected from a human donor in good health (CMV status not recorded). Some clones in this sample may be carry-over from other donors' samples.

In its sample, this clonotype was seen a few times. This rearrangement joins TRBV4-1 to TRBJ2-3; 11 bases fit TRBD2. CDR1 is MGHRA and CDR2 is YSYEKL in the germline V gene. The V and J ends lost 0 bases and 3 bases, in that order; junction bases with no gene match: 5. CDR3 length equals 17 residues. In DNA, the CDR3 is TGCGCCAGCAGCCAAGATCTGGGACTAGCGGTAACAGATACGCAGTATTTT. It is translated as CASSQDLGLAVTDTQYF.

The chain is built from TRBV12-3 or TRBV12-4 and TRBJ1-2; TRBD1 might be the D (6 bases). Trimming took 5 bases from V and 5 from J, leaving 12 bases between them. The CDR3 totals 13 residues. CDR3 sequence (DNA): TGTGCCAGCAGTCATGACAGGTTGTATGGCTACACCTTC. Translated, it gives CASSHDRLYGYTF.

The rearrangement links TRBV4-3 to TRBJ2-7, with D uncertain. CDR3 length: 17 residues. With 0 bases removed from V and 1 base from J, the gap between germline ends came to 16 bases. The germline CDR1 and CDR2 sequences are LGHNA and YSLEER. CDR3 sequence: CASSQDVTALGSYEQYF. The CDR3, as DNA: TGCGCCAGCAGCCAAGATGTCACAGCCCTCGGATCCTACGAGCAGTACTTC.

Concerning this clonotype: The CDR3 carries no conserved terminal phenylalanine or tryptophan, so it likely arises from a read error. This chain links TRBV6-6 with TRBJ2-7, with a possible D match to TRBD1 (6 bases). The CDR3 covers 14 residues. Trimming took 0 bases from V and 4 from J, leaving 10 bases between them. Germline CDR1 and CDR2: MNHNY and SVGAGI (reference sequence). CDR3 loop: CASSYSGAFYEQYL. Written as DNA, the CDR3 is TGTGCCAGCAGTTACTCGGGGGCCTTTTACGAGCAGTACTTA.

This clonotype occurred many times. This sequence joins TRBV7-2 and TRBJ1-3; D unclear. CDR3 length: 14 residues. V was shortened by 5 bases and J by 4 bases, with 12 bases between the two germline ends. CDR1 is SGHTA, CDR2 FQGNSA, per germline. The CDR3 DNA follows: TGTGCCAGCAGCCATGGACCGGCGGGAAACACCATATATTTT. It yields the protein CASSHGPAGNTIYF.

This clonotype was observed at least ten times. DNA of the CDR3: TGTGCCAGCAGCTTATGGTCGGGTGGTGGGAACACCGGGGAGCTGTTTTTT. Translation gives CASSLWSGGGNTGELFF. J is TRBJ2-2 and V is TRBV7-6; no clear D gene. V gave up 2 bases and J gave up 1 base, with 14 bases separating them. CDR3 length: 17 amino acids. Germline V lookup: CDR1 SGHVS, CDR2 FNYEAQ.

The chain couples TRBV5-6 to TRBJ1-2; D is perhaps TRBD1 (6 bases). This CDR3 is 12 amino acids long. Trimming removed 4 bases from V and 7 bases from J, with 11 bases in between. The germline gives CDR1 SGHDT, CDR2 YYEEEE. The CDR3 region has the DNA TGTGCCAGCAGCCGGACAGCCCTTGGCTACACCTTC. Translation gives CASSRTALGYTF. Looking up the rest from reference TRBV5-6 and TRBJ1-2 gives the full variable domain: DAGVTQSPTHLIKTRGQQVTLRCSPKSGHDTVSWYQQALGQGPQFIFQYYEEEERQRGNFPDRFSGHQFPNYSSELNVNALLLGDSALYLCASSRTALGYTFGSGTRLTVV.

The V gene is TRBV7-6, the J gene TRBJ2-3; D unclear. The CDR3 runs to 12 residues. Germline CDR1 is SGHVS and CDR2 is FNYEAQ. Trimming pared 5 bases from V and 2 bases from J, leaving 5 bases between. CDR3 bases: TGTGCCAGCAGCCAAGCCACAGATACGCAGTATTTT. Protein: CASSQATDTQYF.

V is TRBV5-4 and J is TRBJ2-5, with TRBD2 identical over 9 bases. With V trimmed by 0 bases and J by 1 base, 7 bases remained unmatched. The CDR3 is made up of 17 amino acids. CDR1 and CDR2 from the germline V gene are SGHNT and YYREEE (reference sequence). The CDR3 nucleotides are TGTGCCAGCAGCTTGGGGCTAGCGGGGAGTATCCAAGAGACCCAGTACTTC. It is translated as CASSLGLAGSIQETQYF.

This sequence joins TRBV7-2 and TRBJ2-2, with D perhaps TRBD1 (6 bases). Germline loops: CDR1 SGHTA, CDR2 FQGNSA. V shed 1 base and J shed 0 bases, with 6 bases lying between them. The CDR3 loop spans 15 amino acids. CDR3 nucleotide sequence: TGTGCCAGCAGCTTAGGACAGGCGAACACCGGGGAGCTGTTTTTT. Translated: CASSLGQANTGELFF.

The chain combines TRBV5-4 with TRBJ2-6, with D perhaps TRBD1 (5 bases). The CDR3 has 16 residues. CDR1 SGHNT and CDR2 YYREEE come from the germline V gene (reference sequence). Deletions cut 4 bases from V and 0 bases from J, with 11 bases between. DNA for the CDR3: TGTGCCAGCAGCCCTGACGGACACTCTGGGGCCAACGTCCTGACTTTC. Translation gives CASSPDGHSGANVLTF.

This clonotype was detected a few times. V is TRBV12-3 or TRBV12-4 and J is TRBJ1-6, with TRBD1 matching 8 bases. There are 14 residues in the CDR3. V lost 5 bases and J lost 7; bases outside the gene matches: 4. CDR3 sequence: CASSDRGGNSPLHF. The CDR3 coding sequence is TGTGCCAGCAGTGACAGGGGAGGAAATTCACCCCTCCACTTT.

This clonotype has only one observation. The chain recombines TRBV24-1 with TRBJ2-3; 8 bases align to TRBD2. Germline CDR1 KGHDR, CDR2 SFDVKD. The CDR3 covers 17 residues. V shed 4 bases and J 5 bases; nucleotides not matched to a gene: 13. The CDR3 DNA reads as TGTGCCACCAGTGACCCTGGACTAGCTGCATCGGAAGATACGCAGTATTTT. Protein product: CATSDPGLAASEDTQYF.

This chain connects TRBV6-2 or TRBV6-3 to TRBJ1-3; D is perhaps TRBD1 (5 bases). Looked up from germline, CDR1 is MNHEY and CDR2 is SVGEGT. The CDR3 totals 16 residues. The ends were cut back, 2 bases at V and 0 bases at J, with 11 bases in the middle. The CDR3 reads CASSYAGQVSGNTIYF. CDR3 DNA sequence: TGTGCCAGCAGTTACGCTGGACAAGTCTCTGGAAACACCATATATTTT.

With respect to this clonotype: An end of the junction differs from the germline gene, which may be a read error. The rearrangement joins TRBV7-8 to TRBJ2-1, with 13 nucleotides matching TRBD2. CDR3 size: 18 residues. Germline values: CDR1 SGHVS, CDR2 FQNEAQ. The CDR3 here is CAGSSRFLLAGGYNEQFF. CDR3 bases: TGTGCCGGCAGCTCCAGGTTTCTACTAGCGGGGGGGTACAATGAGCAGTTCTTC.

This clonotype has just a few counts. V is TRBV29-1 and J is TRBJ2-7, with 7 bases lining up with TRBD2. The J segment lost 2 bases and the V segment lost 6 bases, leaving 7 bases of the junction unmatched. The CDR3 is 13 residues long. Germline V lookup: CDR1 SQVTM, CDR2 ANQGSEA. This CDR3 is CSVRLAMTYEQYF. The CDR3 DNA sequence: TGCAGCGTACGACTAGCTATGACCTACGAGCAGTACTTC.

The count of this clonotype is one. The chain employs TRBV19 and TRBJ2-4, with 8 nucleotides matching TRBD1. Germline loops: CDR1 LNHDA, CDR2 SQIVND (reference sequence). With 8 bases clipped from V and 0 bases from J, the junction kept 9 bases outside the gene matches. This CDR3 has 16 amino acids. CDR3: CASSQYTGGAKNIQYF. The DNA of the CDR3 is TGTGCCAGTTCCCAATACACAGGGGGAGCCAAAAACATTCAGTACTTC.

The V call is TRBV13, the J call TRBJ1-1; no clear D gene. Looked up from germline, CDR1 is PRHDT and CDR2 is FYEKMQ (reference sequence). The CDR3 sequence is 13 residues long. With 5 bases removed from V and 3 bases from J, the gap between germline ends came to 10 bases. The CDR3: CASSLGIHTEAFF. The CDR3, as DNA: TGTGCCAGCAGCCTCGGGATCCACACTGAAGCTTTCTTT.

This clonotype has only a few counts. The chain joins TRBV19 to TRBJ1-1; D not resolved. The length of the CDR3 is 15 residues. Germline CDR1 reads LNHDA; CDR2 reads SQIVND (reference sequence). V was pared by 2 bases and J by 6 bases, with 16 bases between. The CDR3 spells CASSISGSSGPEAFF. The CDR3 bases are TGTGCCAGTAGTATATCCGGCAGTTCCGGCCCTGAAGCTTTCTTT. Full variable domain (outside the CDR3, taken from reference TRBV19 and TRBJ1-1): DGGITQSPKYLFRKEGQNVTLSCEQNLNHDAMYWYRQDPGQGLRLIYYSQIVNDFQKGDIAEGYSVSREKKESFPLTVTSAQKNPTAFYLCASSISGSSGPEAFFGQGTRLTVV.

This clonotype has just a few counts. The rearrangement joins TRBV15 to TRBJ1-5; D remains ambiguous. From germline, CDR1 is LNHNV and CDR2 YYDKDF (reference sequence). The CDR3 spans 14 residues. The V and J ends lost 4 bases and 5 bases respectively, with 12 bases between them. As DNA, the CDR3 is TGTGCCACCAGCAAACGGGAGAGGGATCAGCCCCAGCATTTT. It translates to CATSKRERDQPQHF. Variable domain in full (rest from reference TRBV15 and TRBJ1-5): DAMVIQNPRYQVTQFGKPVTLSCSQTLNHNVMYWYQQKSSQAPKLLFHYYDKDFNNEADTPDNFQSRRPNTSFCFLDIRSPGLGDTAMYLCATSKRERDQPQHFGDGTRLSIL.

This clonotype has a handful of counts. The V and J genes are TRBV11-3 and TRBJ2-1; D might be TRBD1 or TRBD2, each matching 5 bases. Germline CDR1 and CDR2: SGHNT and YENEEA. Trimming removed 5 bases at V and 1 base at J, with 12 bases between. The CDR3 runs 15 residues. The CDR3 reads CASSPGTPSYNEQFF. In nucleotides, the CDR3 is TGTGCCAGCAGCCCCGGGACGCCGTCCTACAATGAGCAGTTCTTC.

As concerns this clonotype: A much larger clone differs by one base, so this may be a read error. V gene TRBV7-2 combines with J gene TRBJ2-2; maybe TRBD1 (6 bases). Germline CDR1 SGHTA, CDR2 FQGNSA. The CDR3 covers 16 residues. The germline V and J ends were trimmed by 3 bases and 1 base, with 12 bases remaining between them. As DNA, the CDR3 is TGTGCCAGCAGCTTCGTACCAGGGGAGAACACCGGGGAGCTGTTTTTT. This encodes CASSFVPGENTGELFF.

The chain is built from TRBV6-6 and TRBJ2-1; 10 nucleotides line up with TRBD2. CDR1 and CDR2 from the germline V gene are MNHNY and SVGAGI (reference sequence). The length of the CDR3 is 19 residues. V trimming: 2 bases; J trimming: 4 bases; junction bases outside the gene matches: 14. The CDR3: CASSYPLAGAPENYNEQFF. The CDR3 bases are TGTGCCAGCAGTTACCCGCTAGCGGGGGCCCCGGAAAATTACAATGAGCAGTTCTTC.

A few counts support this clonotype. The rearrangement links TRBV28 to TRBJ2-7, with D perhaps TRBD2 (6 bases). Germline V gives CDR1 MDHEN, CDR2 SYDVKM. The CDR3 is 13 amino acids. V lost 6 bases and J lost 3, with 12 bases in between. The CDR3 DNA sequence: TGTGCCAGCAGCCTTGGAGGGTACTACGAGCAGTACTTC. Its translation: CASSLGGYYEQYF. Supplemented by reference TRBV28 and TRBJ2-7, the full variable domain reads DVKVTQSSRYLVKRTGEKVFLECVQDMDHENMFWYRQDPGLGLRLIYFSYDVKMKEKGDIPEGYSVSREKKERFSLILESASTNQTSMYLCASSLGGYYEQYFGPGTRLTVT.

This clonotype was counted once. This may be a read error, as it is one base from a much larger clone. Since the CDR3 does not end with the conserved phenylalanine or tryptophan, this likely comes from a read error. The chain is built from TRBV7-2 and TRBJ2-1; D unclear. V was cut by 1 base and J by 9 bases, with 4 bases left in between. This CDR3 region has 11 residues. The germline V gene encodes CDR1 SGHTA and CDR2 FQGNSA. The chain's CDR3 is CASSLGTEQFL. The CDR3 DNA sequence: TGTGCCAGCAGCTTAGGTACTGAGCAGTTCTTA.

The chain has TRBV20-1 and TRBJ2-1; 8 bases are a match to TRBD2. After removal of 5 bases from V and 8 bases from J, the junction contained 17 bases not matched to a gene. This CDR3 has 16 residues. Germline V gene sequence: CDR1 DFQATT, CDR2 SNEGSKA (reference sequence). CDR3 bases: TGCAGTGCTCTTCGGGGGGGGGACCCCTGGATGGATGAGCAGTTCTTC. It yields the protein CSALRGGDPWMDEQFF.

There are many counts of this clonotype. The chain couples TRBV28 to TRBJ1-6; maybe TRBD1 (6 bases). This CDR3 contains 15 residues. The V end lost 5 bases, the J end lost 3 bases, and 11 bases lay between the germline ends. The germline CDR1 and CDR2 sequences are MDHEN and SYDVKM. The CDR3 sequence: CASSPGTIYNSPLHF. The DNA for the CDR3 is TGTGCCAGCAGTCCCGGGACAATCTATAATTCACCCCTCCACTTT.

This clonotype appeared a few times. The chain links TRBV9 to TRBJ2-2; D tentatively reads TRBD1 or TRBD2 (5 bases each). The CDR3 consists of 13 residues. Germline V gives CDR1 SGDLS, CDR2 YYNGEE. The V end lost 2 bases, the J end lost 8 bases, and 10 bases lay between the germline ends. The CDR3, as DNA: TGTGCCAGCAGCGTGGGACCGGGGGGGGAGCTGTTTTTT. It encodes CASSVGPGGELFF.

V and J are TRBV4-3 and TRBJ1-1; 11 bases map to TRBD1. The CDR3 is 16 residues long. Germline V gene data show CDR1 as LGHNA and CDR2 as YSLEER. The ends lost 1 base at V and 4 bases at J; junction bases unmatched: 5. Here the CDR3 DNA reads TGCGCCAGCAGCCAAGTAGGCGGGACAGGGGGCACTGAAGCTTTCTTT. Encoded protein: CASSQVGGTGGTEAFF.

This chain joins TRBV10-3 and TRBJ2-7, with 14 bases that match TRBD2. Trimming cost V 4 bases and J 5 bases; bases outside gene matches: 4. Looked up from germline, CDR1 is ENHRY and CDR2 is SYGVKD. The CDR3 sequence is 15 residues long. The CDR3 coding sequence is TGTGCCATCAGTGGACTAGCGGGGGGGCCGGACGAGCAGTACTTC. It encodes CAISGLAGGPDEQYF.

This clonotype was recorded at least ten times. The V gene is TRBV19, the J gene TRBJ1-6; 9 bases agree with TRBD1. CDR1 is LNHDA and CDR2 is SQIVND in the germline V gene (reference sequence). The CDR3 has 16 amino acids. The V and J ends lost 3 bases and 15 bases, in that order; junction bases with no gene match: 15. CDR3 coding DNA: TGTGCCAGTAGTATTGAGACAGGGGGTCCTCCGCTGCACCTCCACTTT. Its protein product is CASSIETGGPPLHLHF.

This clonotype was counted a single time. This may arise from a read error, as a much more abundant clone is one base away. The DNA of the CDR3 is TGTGCCAGCAGCTTAGGGGGACTAGCGGGGACTAGCTCAGATACGCAGTATTTT. Translating it yields CASSLGGLAGTSSDTQYF. The V and J genes are TRBV7-9 and TRBJ2-3; 13 nucleotides align to TRBD2. With 1 base clipped from V and 4 bases from J, the junction kept 8 bases outside the gene matches. The CDR3 totals 18 residues. From germline, CDR1 is SEHNR and CDR2 FQNEAQ (reference sequence).